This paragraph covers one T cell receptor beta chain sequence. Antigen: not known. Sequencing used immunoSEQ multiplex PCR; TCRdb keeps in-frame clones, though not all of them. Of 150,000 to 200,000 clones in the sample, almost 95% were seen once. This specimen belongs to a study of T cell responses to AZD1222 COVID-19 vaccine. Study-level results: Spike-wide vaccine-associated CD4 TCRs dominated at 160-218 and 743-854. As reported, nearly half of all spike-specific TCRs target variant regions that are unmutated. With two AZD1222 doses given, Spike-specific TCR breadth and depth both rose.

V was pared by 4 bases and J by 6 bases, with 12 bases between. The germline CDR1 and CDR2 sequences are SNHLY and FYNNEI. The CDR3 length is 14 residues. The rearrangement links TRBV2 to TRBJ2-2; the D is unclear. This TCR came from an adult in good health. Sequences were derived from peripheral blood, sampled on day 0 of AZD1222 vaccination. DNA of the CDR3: TGTGCCAGCAGTGGCAACGATGGAGCCGGGGAGCTGTTTTTT. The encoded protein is CASSGNDGAGELFF.